Listed below are T cell receptor beta chains from one sample, sequenced in a study of CD8+ T cells in alopecia areata. The data were produced by immunoSEQ multiplex PCR, yet TCRdb's version contains in-frame clones alone and is incomplete. The sample lists some 240,000 clones; about 57% were seen once. Sequencing used CD4+ T cells sorted from blood, obtained at week 4, from a patient treated with tofacitinib. The receptor source for this set is a human donor with alopecia areata. Each CDR3 is given with its conserved first and last residue. D genes are given only for firm matches. Clone size appears in some rows only: once, few, many, or a class for an expanded clone.

J gene: TRBJ2-6
D gene: .
clone size: .
V gene: TRBV5-1
CDR3 DNA: TGCGCCACGTCAAGTGCTGGGGCCAACGTCCTGACTTTC
CDR3 protein: CATSSAGANVLTF

J gene: TRBJ2-7
D gene: TRBD1
clone size: .
V gene: TRBV5-1
CDR3 DNA: TGCGCCAGCAGCTTGGAATGGACAGGGGTTTCCGAGCAGTACTTC
CDR3 protein: CASSLEWTGVSEQYF

J gene: TRBJ2-5
D gene: .
clone size: .
V gene: TRBV27
CDR3 DNA: TGTGCCAGCAGTTTATCGACGGGAAGGGAGACCCAGTACTTC
CDR3 protein: CASSLSTGRETQYF

J gene: TRBJ2-6
D gene: .
clone size: once
V gene: TRBV9
CDR3 DNA: TGTGCCAGCAGAGGGGGCTCTGGGGCCAACGTCCTGACTTTC
CDR3 protein: CASRGGSGANVLTF

J gene: TRBJ2-7
D gene: .
clone size: few
V gene: TRBV28
CDR3 DNA: TGTGCCAGCAGTGGTCAGACAGCTGTTACCTACGAGCAGTACTTC
CDR3 protein: CASSGQTAVTYEQYF

J gene: TRBJ2-1
D gene: TRBD2
clone size: .
V gene: TRBV5-1
CDR3 DNA: TGCGCCAGCAGCGCGACTAGCGGGGGGTTAAATGAGCAGTTCTTC
CDR3 protein: CASSATSGGLNEQFF

J gene: TRBJ2-7
D gene: TRBD1
clone size: .
V gene: TRBV29-1
CDR3 DNA: TGCAGCGTTACCCGGGACAGCTACGAGCAGTACTTC
CDR3 protein: CSVTRDSYEQYF

J gene: TRBJ1-2
D gene: TRBD1
clone size: .
V gene: TRBV6-6
CDR3 DNA: TGTGCCAGCAGGCTGGCAGGGGGAGATGGCTACACCTTC
CDR3 protein: CASRLAGGDGYTF

J gene: TRBJ2-7
D gene: TRBD2
clone size: few
V gene: TRBV27
CDR3 DNA: TGTGCCAGCGGCACGGGACTAGTCGGCGAGCAGTACTTC
CDR3 protein: CASGTGLVGEQYF

J gene: TRBJ2-3
D gene: TRBD2
clone size: .
V gene: TRBV15
CDR3 DNA: TGTGCCACCAGCAGAGCCATGGCGGGGGGGCGAGATACGCAGTATTTT
CDR3 protein: CATSRAMAGGRDTQYF

J gene: TRBJ1-2
D gene: .
clone size: .
V gene: TRBV29-1
CDR3 DNA: TGCAGCGTTGCCGTGGCGGTCTATGGCTACACCTTC
CDR3 protein: CSVAVAVYGYTF

J gene: TRBJ2-3
D gene: TRBD2
clone size: .
V gene: TRBV29-1
CDR3 DNA: TGCAGCCTGAGGAGGGCGGGGGGCAGAGATACGCAGTATTTT
CDR3 protein: CSLRRAGGRDTQYF

J gene: TRBJ2-1
D gene: TRBD2
clone size: .
V gene: TRBV2
CDR3 DNA: TGTGCCAGCACCCTGCGGGGGAGCTCCTACAATGAGCAGTTCTTC
CDR3 protein: CASTLRGSSYNEQFF

J gene: TRBJ2-5
D gene: TRBD1
clone size: .
V gene: TRBV5-1
CDR3 DNA: TGCGCCAGCAGCTTGGGGACAGGGGGACAAGAGACCCAGTACTTC
CDR3 protein: CASSLGTGGQETQYF

J gene: TRBJ1-6
D gene: .
clone size: .
V gene: TRBV27
CDR3 DNA: TGTGCCAGCAGTGCGCTCGGGGGCGGCTCACCCCTCCACTTT
CDR3 protein: CASSALGGGSPLHF

J gene: TRBJ2-5
D gene: .
clone size: .
V gene: TRBV15
CDR3 DNA: TGTGCCACCAGCAGACCCCTCCTAGCGTACCAAGAGACCCAGTACTTC
CDR3 protein: CATSRPLLAYQETQYF

J gene: TRBJ1-1
D gene: .
clone size: .
V gene: TRBV4-3
CDR3 DNA: TGCGCCAGCAGTAAGCACATGAACACTGAAGCTTTCTTT
CDR3 protein: CASSKHMNTEAFF

J gene: TRBJ2-7
D gene: .
clone size: .
V gene: TRBV30
CDR3 DNA: TGTGCCTGGAGTCTGACCTTGGGCGAGCAGTACTTC
CDR3 protein: CAWSLTLGEQYF

J gene: TRBJ2-2
D gene: TRBD1
clone size: .
V gene: TRBV27
CDR3 DNA: TGTGCCAGCAGTCTCATACAGGGGACGAACACCGGGGAGCTGTTTTTT
CDR3 protein: CASSLIQGTNTGELFF

J gene: TRBJ2-6
D gene: .
clone size: .
V gene: TRBV7-3
CDR3 DNA: TGTGCCAGCAGGTCAGGGTTTGGAGGGGCCAACGTCCTGACTTTC
CDR3 protein: CASRSGFGGANVLTF

J gene: TRBJ2-1
D gene: .
clone size: .
V gene: TRBV5-1
CDR3 DNA: TGCGCCAGCAGCTTGGACGGGGGCTCCTACAATGAGCAGTTCTTC
CDR3 protein: CASSLDGGSYNEQFF

J gene: TRBJ2-2
D gene: .
clone size: .
V gene: TRBV10-3
CDR3 DNA: TGTGCCATCAGTGAGTCTGTTGCCGGGGAGCTGTTTTTT
CDR3 protein: CAISESVAGELFF

J gene: TRBJ1-6
D gene: .
clone size: .
V gene: TRBV11-2
CDR3 DNA: TGTGCCAGCAGCTTAGATGCCCGACAGATTAATTCACCCCTCCACTTT
CDR3 protein: CASSLDARQINSPLHF

J gene: TRBJ1-2
D gene: .
clone size: .
V gene: TRBV2
CDR3 DNA: TGTGCCAGCAGTGAAGACAGGGCAAGCTATGGCTACACCTTC
CDR3 protein: CASSEDRASYGYTF

J gene: TRBJ2-7
D gene: .
clone size: few
V gene: TRBV29-1
CDR3 DNA: TGCAGCGTTGCCGAGGGGACCTACGAGCAGTACTTC
CDR3 protein: CSVAEGTYEQYF

J gene: TRBJ2-3
D gene: .
clone size: .
V gene: TRBV4-3
CDR3 DNA: TGCGCCAGCAGCCAGGCGGGGACAGATACGCAGTATTTT
CDR3 protein: CASSQAGTDTQYF

J gene: TRBJ2-2
D gene: TRBD1
clone size: .
V gene: TRBV6-1
CDR3 DNA: TGTGCCAGCAGACAGGGGACGAACACCGGGGAGCTGTTTTTT
CDR3 protein: CASRQGTNTGELFF

J gene: TRBJ1-3
D gene: .
clone size: .
V gene: TRBV30
CDR3 DNA: TGTGCCTGGGACAGATCTGGAAACACCATATATTTT
CDR3 protein: CAWDRSGNTIYF

J gene: TRBJ1-1
D gene: TRBD1
clone size: .
V gene: TRBV29-1
CDR3 DNA: TGCAGCGTAAGACAGGGCTGGGACACTGAAGCTTTCTTT
CDR3 protein: CSVRQGWDTEAFF

J gene: TRBJ1-2
D gene: .
clone size: .
V gene: TRBV4-1
CDR3 DNA: TGCGCCAGCAGCCAAGTACTCAGGAGTGACTATGGCTACACCTTC
CDR3 protein: CASSQVLRSDYGYTF

J gene: TRBJ2-6
D gene: .
clone size: few
V gene: TRBV5-6
CDR3 DNA: TGTGCCAGCAGCTTGCCGGAAAACCTCCTCTCTGGGGCCAACGTCCTGACTTTC
CDR3 protein: CASSLPENLLSGANVLTF

J gene: TRBJ1-1
D gene: .
clone size: few
V gene: TRBV29-1
CDR3 DNA: TGCAGCGTTCGCACAGGGTCTGAAGCTTTCTTT
CDR3 protein: CSVRTGSEAFF

J gene: TRBJ2-7
D gene: .
clone size: .
V gene: TRBV15
CDR3 DNA: TGTGCCACCAGCAGAGATCAATTTAGCGGCGAGCAGTACTTC
CDR3 protein: CATSRDQFSGEQYF

J gene: TRBJ2-1
D gene: .
clone size: .
V gene: TRBV7-9
CDR3 DNA: TGTGCCAGCAGCTATCATACGGGACCATCCGGGAATGAGCAGTTCTTC
CDR3 protein: CASSYHTGPSGNEQFF

J gene: TRBJ1-2
D gene: .
clone size: .
V gene: TRBV14
CDR3 DNA: TGTGCCAGCAGCCAAGGCCTTATGATGCGTGGCTACACCTTC
CDR3 protein: CASSQGLMMRGYTF

J gene: TRBJ2-2
D gene: TRBD1
clone size: few
V gene: TRBV11-2
CDR3 DNA: TGTGCCAGCATTCCGGGACAGGGGACGCCCGGGGAGCTGTTTTTT
CDR3 protein: CASIPGQGTPGELFF

J gene: TRBJ2-1
D gene: TRBD1
clone size: .
V gene: TRBV29-1
CDR3 DNA: TGCAGCGTCGCCGCCTTGAACAGGGGGAATGAGCAGTTCTTC
CDR3 protein: CSVAALNRGNEQFF

J gene: TRBJ2-6
D gene: .
clone size: .
V gene: TRBV7-2
CDR3 DNA: TGTGCCAGCAGCTTAAGCTTATCTGGGGCCAACGTCCTGACTTTC
CDR3 protein: CASSLSLSGANVLTF

J gene: TRBJ1-5
D gene: TRBD1
clone size: .
V gene: TRBV11-2
CDR3 DNA: TGTGCCAGCAGTCCCGGGACAGGGGTAAATCAGCCCCAGCATTTT
CDR3 protein: CASSPGTGVNQPQHF

J gene: TRBJ2-7
D gene: TRBD1
clone size: once
V gene: TRBV11-2
CDR3 DNA: TGTGCCAGCAGTCCCGGGACAGAGATATCCTACGAGCAGTACTTC
CDR3 protein: CASSPGTEISYEQYF

J gene: TRBJ2-5
D gene: .
clone size: .
V gene: TRBV29-1
CDR3 DNA: TGCAGCGTTCGCACAGGTCAAGAGACCCAGTACTTC
CDR3 protein: CSVRTGQETQYF

J gene: TRBJ1-6
D gene: .
clone size: .
V gene: TRBV6-5
CDR3 DNA: TGTGCCAGCAGCCCTGACCGGGCCGATAATTCACCCCTCCACTTT
CDR3 protein: CASSPDRADNSPLHF

J gene: TRBJ2-3
D gene: .
clone size: few
V gene: TRBV11-2
CDR3 DNA: TGTGCCAGCAGCTTAGACCCCACCAGCACAGATACGCAGTATTTT
CDR3 protein: CASSLDPTSTDTQYF

J gene: TRBJ2-7
D gene: TRBD1
clone size: few
V gene: TRBV4-1
CDR3 DNA: TGCGCCAGCAGCCGGACCTCAGGGGGCGGATACGAGCAGTACTTC
CDR3 protein: CASSRTSGGGYEQYF

J gene: TRBJ1-2
D gene: .
clone size: .
V gene: TRBV6-5
CDR3 DNA: TGTGCCAGCACCGAGGGCAGGACCTATGGCTACACCTTC
CDR3 protein: CASTEGRTYGYTF